This TCR beta chain is drawn from a study of T cells in Graves' hyperthyroidism and ophthalmopathy. Each diagnosis was grounded in clinical symptoms, serum thyroxine and TRAb, thyroid ultrasound, and orbital computed tomography. What was amplified from RNA transcripts were TCR beta CDR3 regions. First-round RT-PCR of the TCR CDR3 relied on the HTBI primer set. Each CDR3 protein gets one entry after TCRdb re-called the multiplex PCR reads with MiXCR. The sample lists about half a million distinct CDR3 sequences, just under 20% seen once, with approximately 50% in the top ten. This clonotype was seen repeatedly, ten times or more. Its antigen is unknown. Trimming removed 0 bases at V and 3 bases at J, with 11 bases between. The CDR3 is 15 amino acids. Germline V lookup: CDR1 ENHRY, CDR2 SYGVKD. Study conclusions and caveats: The majority of expanded thyroid clonotypes above 0.001 also appeared in blood.

The receptor's source is a man aged 35 to 55 with Graves' ophthalmopathy. Sequenced material: blood. The chain combines TRBV10-3 with TRBJ1-1; possible D gene TRBD1, 6 bases. Here the CDR3 reads CAISESGRGHTEAFF. CDR3 nucleotides: TGTGCCATCAGTGAGTCTGGCAGGGGTCACACTGAAGCTTTCTTT.